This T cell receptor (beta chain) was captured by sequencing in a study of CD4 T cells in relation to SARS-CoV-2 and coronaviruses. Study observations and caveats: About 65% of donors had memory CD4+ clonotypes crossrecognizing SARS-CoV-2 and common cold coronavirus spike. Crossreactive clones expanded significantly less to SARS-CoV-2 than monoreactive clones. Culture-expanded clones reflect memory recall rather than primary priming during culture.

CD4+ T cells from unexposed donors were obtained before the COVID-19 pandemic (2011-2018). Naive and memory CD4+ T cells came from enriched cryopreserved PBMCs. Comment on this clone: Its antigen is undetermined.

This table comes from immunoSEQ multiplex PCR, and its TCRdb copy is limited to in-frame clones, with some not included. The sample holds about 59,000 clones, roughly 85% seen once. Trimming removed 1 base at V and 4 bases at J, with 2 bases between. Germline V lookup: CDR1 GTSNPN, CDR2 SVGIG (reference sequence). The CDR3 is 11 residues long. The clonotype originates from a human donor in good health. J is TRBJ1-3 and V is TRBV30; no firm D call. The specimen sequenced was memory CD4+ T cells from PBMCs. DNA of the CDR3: TGTGCCTGGAGTGGAGGAAACACCATATATTTT. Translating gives CAWSGGNTIYF.